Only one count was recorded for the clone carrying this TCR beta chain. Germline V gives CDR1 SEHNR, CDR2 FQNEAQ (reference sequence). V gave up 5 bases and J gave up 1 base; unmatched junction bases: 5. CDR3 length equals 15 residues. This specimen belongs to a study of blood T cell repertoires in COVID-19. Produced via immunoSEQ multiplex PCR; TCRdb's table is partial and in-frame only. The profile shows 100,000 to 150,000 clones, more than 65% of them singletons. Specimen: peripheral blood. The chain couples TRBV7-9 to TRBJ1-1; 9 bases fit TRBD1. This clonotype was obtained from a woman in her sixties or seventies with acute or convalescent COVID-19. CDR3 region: CASSPGQGKNTEAFF. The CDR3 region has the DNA TGTGCCAGCAGCCCGGGACAGGGTAAGAACACTGAAGCTTTCTTT.